This section outlines one T cell receptor beta chain sequence together with its context. What it recognizes is unknown. CDR1 is SGHDT, CDR2 YYEEEE, per germline. V was cut by 4 bases and J by 1 base, with 14 bases left in between. The CDR3 has 15 residues. cDNA libraries for TCR alpha and TCR beta, carrying sample barcodes and UMIs, came from 5'RACE with constant-segment primers. TCRdb re-analysed the 5' RACE reads in MiXCR, keeping a single row per CDR3 protein. The data contain over 95,000 distinct CDR3 sequences, 22% of them seen just once; the ten biggest clones take up around 41%. The data belong to a study of T-cell memory formation after mild COVID-19. In the study overall: Clusters were largely donor specific. Study conclusions and caveats: Contracting CD4+ clones were located mainly in CM and EM, and CD8+ clones in EMRA.

This clonotype was sampled from a man younger than 35 who had mild COVID-19 (a few samples of this study predate the infection). Cell type and time point are not known. The sample taken for sequencing was PBMCs or a T cell subset sorted from them (not recorded which). The chain uses TRBV5-6 and TRBJ2-5; possibly TRBD1 or TRBD2 for D (6 bases each). The CDR3, as DNA: TGTGCCAGCAGCCACCACCGGGGGCCCCAAGAGACCCAGTACTTC. Its translation: CASSHHRGPQETQYF.